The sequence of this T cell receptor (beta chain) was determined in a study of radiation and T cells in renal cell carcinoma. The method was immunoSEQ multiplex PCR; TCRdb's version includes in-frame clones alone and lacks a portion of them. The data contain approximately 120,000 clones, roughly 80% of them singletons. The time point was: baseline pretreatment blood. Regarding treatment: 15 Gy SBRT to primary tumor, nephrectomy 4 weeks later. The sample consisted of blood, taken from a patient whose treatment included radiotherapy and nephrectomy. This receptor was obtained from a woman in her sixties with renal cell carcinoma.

CDR3 in amino acids: CASSEASGGSIEETQYF. For the CDR3, the DNA is TGTGCCAGCAGTGAGGCGAGCGGGGGTTCCATTGAAGAGACCCAGTACTTC. The chain employs TRBV6-1 and TRBJ2-5, with 8 bases fitting TRBD2. CDR1 is MNHNS and CDR2 is SASEGT in the germline V gene. V lost 3 bases and J lost 3; bases outside the gene matches: 12. The CDR3 consists of 17 residues.